The 25 T cell receptor beta chains below were found in one sample sequenced in a study of response to subunit inactivated influenza vaccine (dated by TCRdb to the late 2010s). Libraries came from RT-PCR. Instrument on record: Illumina HiSeq 2500. TCRdb reprocessing: public reads trimmed at Q25 with fastp, clones called with MiXCR, in-frame beta chains kept. Records with the same CDR3 protein are collapsed into one entry carrying the most frequent genes and DNA. For this sample there are 160,000 or so distinct CDR3 sequences; approximately 10% appear just once. The ten largest clones capture around 12% of the sample. According to the study, the label for this sample's time point signals: 45 days after influenza vaccine administration. Here the sequenced sample was non-naive T cells sorted from PBMCs, taken roughly 46 days after vaccination. Taken with the paper, the label for cell subset or site translates to: memory T cell fraction. Source of these receptors: a man over 45 who received an inactivated influenza vaccine. Donor details come from another sample of the same person, matched by shared clones.

V is TRBV2 and J is TRBJ2-6; no clear D. Trimming took off 6 bases at V and 2 bases at J, with 8 bases between the two ends. CDR3 length equals 14 residues. Germline CDR1 reads SNHLY; CDR2 reads FYNNEI. CDR3 bases: TGTGCCAGCAGGGCTCACGCTGGGGCCAACGTCCTGACTTTC. This codes for CASRAHAGANVLTF.

This clonotype was detected a few times. Here the CDR3 reads CASSSLKGGGTGELFF. The DNA for the CDR3 is TGTGCCAGCAGCTCCCTTAAGGGGGGAGGGACCGGGGAGCTGTTTTTT. The chain joins TRBV6-1 to TRBJ2-2, with a possible D match to TRBD2 (7 bases). Trimming shortened V by 6 bases and J by 5 bases, and 19 bases separated the two germline ends. Germline V CDR1 and CDR2: MNHNS, SASEGT. CDR3 length equals 16 residues.

The V and J genes are TRBV7-2 and TRBJ2-1; D unclear. From germline, CDR1 is SGHTA and CDR2 FQGNSA. The CDR3 consists of 14 residues. V lost 1 base and J lost 8, with 12 bases in between. The CDR3 reads CASSLGKSVDEQFF. The DNA for the CDR3 is TGTGCCAGCAGCTTAGGGAAATCAGTCGATGAGCAGTTCTTC.

V usage is TRBV2 and J usage is TRBJ1-1; D gene uncertain. Germline CDR1 reads SNHLY; CDR2 reads FYNNEI. Trimming left V 1 base short and J 2 bases short, with 5 bases between. The CDR3 has 13 residues. The CDR3, as DNA: TGTGCCAGCAGTGAAGAGGTAAACACTGAAGCTTTCTTT. Translated: CASSEEVNTEAFF.

V usage is TRBV7-8 and J usage is TRBJ2-4; 12 bases agree with TRBD2. Germline CDR1 SGHVS, CDR2 FQNEAQ. V shed 7 bases, J shed 0 bases, and the junction held 4 bases outside the gene matches. This CDR3 region has 16 residues. CDR3 sequence reads: CASTLLAGGAKNIQYF. CDR3 in DNA: TGTGCCAGCACCCTACTAGCGGGGGGAGCCAAAAACATTCAGTACTTC.

This sequence joins TRBV12-3 or TRBV12-4 and TRBJ1-5; D is perhaps TRBD1 (6 bases). The CDR3 loop spans 14 amino acids. V gave up 8 bases and J gave up 5 bases, with 16 bases separating them. Here the CDR3 reads CASHGGAVDQPQHF. The CDR3 DNA reads TGTGCCAGCCATGGGGGCGCAGTTGATCAGCCCCAGCATTTT.

This clonotype has a handful of counts. The chain uses TRBV12-3 or TRBV12-4 and TRBJ2-1; D could derive from TRBD1 or TRBD2 (6 bases each). CDR3 size: 12 residues. Trimming pared 7 bases from V and 9 bases from J, leaving 13 bases between. The CDR3 is CASTLGGLEQFF. The DNA of the CDR3 is TGTGCCAGCACCCTAGGGGGACTTGAGCAGTTCTTC.

Only a few counts were recorded for this clonotype. The chain recombines TRBV11-2 with TRBJ2-3; 14 bases fit TRBD2. Losses at the gene ends were 6 bases for V and 5 bases for J; bases not matched to a gene: 10. The CDR3 runs to 17 residues. The germline CDR1 and CDR2 sequences are SGHAT and FQNNGV. CDR3: CASRVRHGTSGGDTQYF. DNA of the CDR3: TGTGCCAGCAGGGTGCGTCACGGGACTAGCGGGGGAGATACGCAGTATTTT.

The genes are TRBV4-1 and TRBJ2-3, with 13 nucleotides matching TRBD2. Germline trimming cut 2 bases from V and 0 bases from J; bases unmatched to any gene: 8. Germline CDR1 reads MGHRA; CDR2 reads YSYEKL. This CDR3 is built from 19 residues. The CDR3 coding sequence is TGCGCCAGCAGCCAATGGGGACTAGCGGGGTACCGCAGCACAGATACGCAGTATTTT. Its protein product is CASSQWGLAGYRSTDTQYF.

The chain employs TRBV6-1 and TRBJ2-7; 7 positions agree with TRBD1. This CDR3 comprises 15 residues. Germline-derived CDR1 and CDR2 are MNHNS and SASEGT. V dropped 5 bases and J dropped 4; count of bases not matched to a gene: 11. In DNA form, the CDR3 reads TGTGCCAGCAGTATTAACAGGGGATATATTTACGAGCAGTACTTC. Its translation: CASSINRGYIYEQYF.

This clonotype was seen at least ten times. V is TRBV12-3 or TRBV12-4 and J is TRBJ1-1; a possible D gene is TRBD1 (6 bases). V was clipped by 6 bases and J by 1 base, with 6 bases between them. CDR3 length equals 12 residues. The CDR3 sequence is CASRTGNTEAFF. CDR3 in DNA: TGTGCCAGCAGGACAGGGAACACTGAAGCTTTCTTT.

This clonotype was detected ten times or more. The chain recombines TRBV9 with TRBJ2-1, with no clear D. CDR1 SGDLS and CDR2 YYNGEE come from the germline V gene. This CDR3 is 16 amino acids long. Trimming removed 4 bases at V and 6 bases at J, with 20 bases between. In DNA form, the CDR3 reads TGTGCCAGCAGCCCACAGAGACTCCTTAAGGGCAATGAGCAGTTCTTC. It specifies CASSPQRLLKGNEQFF.

The chain has TRBV5-6 and TRBJ2-5, with TRBD2 as a possible D gene (6 bases). The V and J ends lost 0 bases and 5 bases respectively, with 17 bases between them. The CDR3 extends over 16 amino acids. Germline V CDR1 and CDR2: SGHDT, YYEEEE. CDR3 sequence (DNA): TGTGCCAGCAGCTTGGCCGCACGGGAGTCCCGTGAGACCCAGTACTTC. It encodes CASSLAARESRETQYF.

This clonotype was picked up many times. The V gene is TRBV13, the J gene TRBJ2-7; D unclear. V lost 2 bases to trimming and J lost 5 bases, with 13 bases between them. This CDR3 region has 14 residues. Germline CDR1 is PRHDT and CDR2 is FYEKMQ (reference sequence). The CDR3 region is CASSLLLQTHEQYF. CDR3 DNA sequence: TGTGCCAGCAGCTTACTCCTGCAAACCCACGAGCAGTACTTC.

This clonotype has a handful of counts. The chain recombines TRBV7-2 with TRBJ2-1; 7 bases are a match to TRBD2. After removal of 3 bases from V and 5 bases from J, the junction contained 7 bases not matched to a gene. CDR1 is SGHTA and CDR2 is FQGNSA in the germline V gene. The CDR3 sequence is 15 residues long. The CDR3 bases are TGTGCCAGCAGCTTCGGCCCTAGCGGTCACAATGAGCAGTTCTTC. Translating gives CASSFGPSGHNEQFF.

This clonotype was counted at least ten times. The J gene is TRBJ2-7, the V gene TRBV7-2, with D perhaps matching TRBD1 (6 bases). CDR3 length: 15 residues. Germline V gives CDR1 SGHTA, CDR2 FQGNSA. V lost 5 bases and J lost 2, with 16 bases in between. CDR3 sequence: CASSLQGEEAYEQYF. The DNA of the CDR3 is TGTGCCAGCAGCCTACAGGGCGAGGAGGCCTACGAGCAGTACTTC.

This clonotype was detected only a few times. The chain links TRBV7-3 to TRBJ2-7, with 9 bases aligning to TRBD1. The CDR3 length is 15 residues. The V gene's germline CDR1 is SGHTA and CDR2 FQGTGA. V shed 0 bases and J 2 bases; nucleotides not matched to a gene: 2. The CDR3 loop is CASSLTGTGTYEQYF. CDR3 DNA sequence: TGTGCCAGCAGCTTAACAGGGACAGGGACCTACGAGCAGTACTTC.

The chain carries TRBV5-1 and TRBJ2-1; 7 bases match TRBD2. After removal of 4 bases from V and 6 bases from J, the junction contained 10 bases not matched to a gene. The CDR3 loop spans 15 amino acids. CDR1 and CDR2 from the germline V gene are SGHRS and YFSETQ. CDR3 bases: TGCGCCAGCAGCCAAGGGACTACCCTTGGCAATGAGCAGTTCTTC. Protein product: CASSQGTTLGNEQFF. The whole variable domain, filled in from reference TRBV5-1 and TRBJ2-1, reads KAGVTQTPRYLIKTRGQQVTLSCSPISGHRSVSWYQQTPGQGLQFLFEYFSETQRNKGNFPGRFSGRQFSNSRSEMNVSTLELGDSALYLCASSQGTTLGNEQFFGPGTRLTVL.

In DNA, the CDR3 is TGCAGTGCTAGTGCCACCTGGGCTAGCGGGGGCTACGAGCAGTACTTC. Residues: CSASATWASGGYEQYF. The chain joins TRBV20-1 to TRBJ2-7, with 10 bases that match TRBD2. Germline V gene data show CDR1 as DFQATT and CDR2 as SNEGSKA (reference sequence). Trimming took 3 bases from V and 3 from J; bases not matched to a gene: 11. This CDR3 comprises 16 residues.

The V call is TRBV6-2 or TRBV6-3, the J call TRBJ2-4; 8 nucleotides match TRBD1. V shed 5 bases, J shed 16 bases, and the junction held 16 bases outside the gene matches. CDR3 size: 14 residues. The germline gives CDR1 MNHEY, CDR2 SVGEGT. The CDR3: CASSAGTGTGKEYF. The CDR3 DNA follows: TGTGCCAGCAGTGCCGGGACAGGTACAGGAAAAGAATACTTC.

The V gene is TRBV6-2 or TRBV6-3, the J gene TRBJ1-2; D might be TRBD1 (5 bases). Germline lookup yields CDR1 MNHEY and CDR2 SVGEGT. CDR3 length: 15 residues. Deletions cut 5 bases from V and 4 bases from J, with 17 bases between. CDR3 nucleotides: TGTGCCAGCAGTCTCAACTCAGGGAGAAGCTATGGCTACACCTTC. Its protein product is CASSLNSGRSYGYTF.

Only a few counts were recorded for this clonotype. This chain uses TRBV27 with TRBJ2-7, with D uncertain. CDR1 and CDR2 (germline): MNHEY, SMNVEV (reference sequence). Trimming pared 0 bases from V and 2 bases from J, leaving 8 bases between. This CDR3 region has 14 residues. The CDR3 sequence is CASSLSSATYEQYF. Here the CDR3 DNA reads TGTGCCAGCAGTTTATCGTCCGCTACCTACGAGCAGTACTTC.

The chain is built from TRBV20-1 and TRBJ2-1; 10 bases are a match to TRBD2. The junction had 9 bases not matched to a gene; V was cut back by 0 bases and J by 7 bases. The CDR3 spans 16 residues. Germline V gene lookup returns CDR1 DFQATT and CDR2 SNEGSKA (reference sequence). For the CDR3, the DNA is TGCAGTGCTAGAGACCGGAGGCTAGCGGGAGTTAATGAGCAGTTCTTC. This codes for CSARDRRLAGVNEQFF.

This clonotype was detected ten times or more. As DNA, the CDR3 is TGTGCCAGCAAGGGACAGGGGGTATCCGGGGAGCTGTTTTTT. Protein product: CASKGQGVSGELFF. The chain recombines TRBV25-1 with TRBJ2-2; 11 nucleotides agree with TRBD1. V gave up 7 bases and J gave up 6 bases; unmatched junction bases: 4. The V gene's germline CDR1 is MGHDK and CDR2 SYGVNS. This CDR3 region has 14 residues.

The chain links TRBV10-3 to TRBJ2-3; 10 bases fit TRBD1. After removal of 3 bases from V and 5 bases from J, the junction contained 8 bases not matched to a gene. CDR3 length: 16 residues. Germline CDR1 is ENHRY and CDR2 is SYGVKD. CDR3 DNA sequence: TGTGCCATCAGTGACCGGGACAGGGGCAGGGGAGATACGCAGTATTTT. Residues: CAISDRDRGRGDTQYF.